One T cell receptor beta chain is described in this entry. Its cognate antigen is unknown. These data come from a study of T cell repertoires in cytomegalovirus infection. Study-wide background: Both CMV infection and a matching HLA type were indicated by public TCR beta signatures. Study conclusions and caveats: Based on cumulative public TCR beta family frequency, carriers of CMV plus the relevant HLA were identified.

This CDR3 contains 12 residues. Germline assignment: CDR1 SGHTA and CDR2 FQGNSA. V dropped 7 bases and J dropped 1 base, with 4 bases sitting between them. TCRdb called the reads again in MiXCR, with one record for every CDR3 protein. Altogether over 45,000 distinct CDR3 sequences are present, about a fifth being singletons, with the ten largest covering 80% to 90%. J is TRBJ2-2 and V is TRBV7-2; D is uncertain. The sequence came from a human donor in good health (CMV status not recorded). Some clones in this sample may be carry-over from other donors' samples. Sequences were derived from CD8+ T cells from cultured PBMCs, sampled from culture after CMV antigen stimulation. The CDR3 region is CASTQNTGELFF. Written as DNA, the CDR3 is TGTGCCAGCACCCAGAACACCGGGGAGCTGTTTTTT.